This T cell receptor beta chain was retrieved from a study of breast tumors, draining lymph nodes, adjacent tissues. TCRdb reanalysed the multiplex PCR reads using MiXCR and keeps one entry per CDR3 protein. Seen here are about 19,000 distinct CDR3 sequences, around two fifths observed once, and the top ten hold approximately 21%. There are many counts of this clonotype. What it recognizes is unknown. The ends were cut back, 4 bases at V and 5 bases at J, with 20 bases in the middle. This CDR3 spans 17 amino acids. The germline V gene has CDR1 LGHNA and CDR2 YSLEER. Study-wide findings and caveats: The data were judged consistent with most tumor T cells coming from lymph node and expanding in tumor. Tumor and nontumor repertoires were significantly more similar in luminal-like than in basal-like breast cancer.

The V call is TRBV4-3, the J call TRBJ1-4, with no clear D. The sequencing input was breast tumor tissue. The receptor was isolated from a female donor with breast cancer. Some clones in this sample may be carry-over from other donors' samples. The DNA for the CDR3 is TGCGCCAGCAGCCCAGCCGGGAGCTCCGGCCGAAATGAAAAACTGTTTTTT. This gives the protein CASSPAGSSGRNEKLFF.